This entry describes one T cell receptor (beta chain). This clonotype was observed a handful of times. Its antigen is not yet known. Per-base qualities were not stored, and no clone one base away is much larger. Every donor in the study was a healthy Caucasian. Three unrelated non-twin adults were additionally sequenced: a male aged 18 to 29, a male aged 50 to 60 and a female aged 50 to 60. Miltenyi CD45RO+ enrichment and human naive T-cell isolation kits were used to isolate memory (CD45RO+) and naive T cells from PBMC. The sample originates from a study of identical twins (TCRdb year 2016). Looking at the study overall: TCR alpha and beta repertoires from monozygotic twins, unrelated adults of various ages and cord blood were deep-sequenced to test whether fetal clonotypes persist. To rule out contamination, replicate twin experiments were performed at different times with different library preparation protocols. The paper as a whole reports these results and caveats: Because the same donors could not be followed over many years, the conclusions relied on cross-sectional statistical analysis. Fewer insertions were carried by abundant cord blood beta clonotypes, a similar but weaker trend appeared in young adult naive repertoires, and no such trend appeared in memory repertoires. Out-of-frame TCR alpha sequences shared between twins showed an excess of low generation-probability sequences compared with coincidental sharing between unrelated individuals. Out-of-frame TCR alpha sharing in monozygotic twins was systematically underestimated by recombination models, whereas sharing between unrelated individuals was in agreement with the recombination models. Invariant T cells such as MAIT and iNKT could partly confound zero-insertion analyses, though diverse VJ usage argued against this for most clonotypes. In beta out-of-frame sequences, excess twin sharing was weaker, because having fewer shared sequences lowered the signal-to-noise ratio.

The protocol used for the library was 5' RACE. Reads for this sample came from an Illumina HiSeq 2000. Template switching added a universal primer binding site, and the final cDNA carried a unique molecular identifier that allowed TCR cDNA molecules to be counted accurately. Specific primers in the conserved constant-segment region were used to synthesize first-strand cDNA for the TCR alpha and beta chains. To control for contamination, every cDNA library carried two barcodes: a SMART-Mk sample barcode plus Illumina barcodes. Two successive PCR steps introduced TruSeq adapter sequences along with Illumina sample barcodes. The Illumina HiSeq platform was used with custom primers to sequence TCR alpha and beta cDNA libraries. From the authors' description of their analysis: MiGEC was used to process raw reads and extract unique molecular identifiers, and MiXCR was used to find CDR3 positions. For each individual, recombination models were inferred using an EM algorithm with the repgenHMM and IGoR tools. Shared clonotypes were analyzed with the tcR package in R, and sharing was normalized by the product of cloneset sizes. To study raw recombination without the effects of thymic and clonal selection, out-of-frame nonproductive sequences were analyzed. The public reads were run again by TCRdb, first through fastp at Q25 and then through MiXCR, and only productive beta chains were kept. For every CDR3 protein sequence, its rows merge into one entry that carries the most common genes and DNA. V and J calls and clone size were set by TCRdb, not the authors. Present in this sample are fewer than 450,000 distinct CDR3 sequences, approximately 8.7% of which were seen just once. Over 7% of the sample is taken by the ten largest.

Deletion took 7 bases off V and 4 bases off J, with a span of 15 bases between the germline ends. The CDR3 numbers 14 residues from cysteine through phenylalanine. Solely the CDR3 DNA is kept, with 42 bases framed from the first base. Looking up the germline V gene yields CDR1 SGHRS and CDR2 YFSETQ. This sequence was found in a woman in her forties or fifties in good health. Sequencing used naive T cells sorted from blood. Reading the label with the study, this specimen's cell subset or site is: cells isolated with a human naive T-cell isolation kit. The chain is assembled from TRBV5-1 and TRBJ1-3, with the D gene too uncertain to name. CDR3 region: CASADFPGGNTIYF. The DNA sequence reads TGCGCCAGCGCGGACTTCCCGGGAGGAAACACCATATATTTT.